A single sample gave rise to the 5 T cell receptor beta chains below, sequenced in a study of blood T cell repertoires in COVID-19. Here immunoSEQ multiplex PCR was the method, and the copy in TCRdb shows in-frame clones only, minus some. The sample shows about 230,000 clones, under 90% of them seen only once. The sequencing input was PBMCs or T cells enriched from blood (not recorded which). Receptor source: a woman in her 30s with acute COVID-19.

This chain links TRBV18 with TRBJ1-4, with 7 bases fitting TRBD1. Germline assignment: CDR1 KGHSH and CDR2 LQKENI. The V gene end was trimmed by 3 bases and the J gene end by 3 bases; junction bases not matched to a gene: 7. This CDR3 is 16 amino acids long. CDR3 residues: CASSPSYGTANEKLFF. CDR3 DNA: TGTGCCAGCTCACCGTCTTACGGGACAGCTAATGAAAAACTGTTTTTT.

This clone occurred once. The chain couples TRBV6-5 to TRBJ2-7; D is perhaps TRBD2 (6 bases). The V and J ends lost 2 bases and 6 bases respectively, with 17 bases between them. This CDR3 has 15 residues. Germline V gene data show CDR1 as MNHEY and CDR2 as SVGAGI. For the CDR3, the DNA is TGTGCCAGCAGTTACGATTCCGCAGGGAGGTCCGAGCAGTACTTC. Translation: CASSYDSAGRSEQYF.

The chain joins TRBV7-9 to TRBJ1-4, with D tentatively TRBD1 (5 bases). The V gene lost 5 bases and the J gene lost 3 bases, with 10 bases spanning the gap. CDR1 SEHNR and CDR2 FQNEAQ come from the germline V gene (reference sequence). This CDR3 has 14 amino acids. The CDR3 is CASSPAGANEKLFF. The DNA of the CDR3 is TGTGCCAGCAGCCCTGCGGGGGCTAATGAAAAACTGTTTTTT.

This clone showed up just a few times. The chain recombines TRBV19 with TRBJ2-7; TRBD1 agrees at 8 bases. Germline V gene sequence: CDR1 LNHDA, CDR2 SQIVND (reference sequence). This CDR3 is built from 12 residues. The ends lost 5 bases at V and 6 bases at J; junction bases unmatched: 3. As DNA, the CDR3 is TGTGCCAGTAGTGTCACAGGGGGCGAGCAGTACTTC. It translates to CASSVTGGEQYF.

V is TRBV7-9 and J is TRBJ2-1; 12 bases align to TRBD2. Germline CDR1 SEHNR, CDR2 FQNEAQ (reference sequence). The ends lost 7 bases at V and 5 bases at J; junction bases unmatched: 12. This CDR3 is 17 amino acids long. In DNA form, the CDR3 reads TGTGCCAGCACCAATGATTGGACTAGCGGGGATAACAATGAGCAGTTCTTC. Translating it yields CASTNDWTSGDNNEQFF.